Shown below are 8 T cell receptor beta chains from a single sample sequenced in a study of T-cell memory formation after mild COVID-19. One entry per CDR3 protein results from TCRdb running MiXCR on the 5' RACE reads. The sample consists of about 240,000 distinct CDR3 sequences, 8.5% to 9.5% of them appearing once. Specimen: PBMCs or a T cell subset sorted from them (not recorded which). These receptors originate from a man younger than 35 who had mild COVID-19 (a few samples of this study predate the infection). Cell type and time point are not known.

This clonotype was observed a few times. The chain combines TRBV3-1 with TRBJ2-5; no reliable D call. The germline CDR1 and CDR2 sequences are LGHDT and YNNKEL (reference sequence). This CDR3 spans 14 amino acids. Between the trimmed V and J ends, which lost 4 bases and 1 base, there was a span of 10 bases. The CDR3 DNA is TGTGCCAGCAGCCTATGGGCAGTCCAAGAGACCCAGTACTTC. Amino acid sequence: CASSLWAVQETQYF.

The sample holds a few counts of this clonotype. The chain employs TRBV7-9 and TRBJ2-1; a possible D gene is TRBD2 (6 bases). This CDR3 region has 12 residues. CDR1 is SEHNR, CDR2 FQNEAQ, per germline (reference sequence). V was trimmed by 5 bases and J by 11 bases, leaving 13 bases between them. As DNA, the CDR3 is TGTGCCAGCAGCCGGTCGGGGGTACAGCAGTTCTTC. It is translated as CASSRSGVQQFF.

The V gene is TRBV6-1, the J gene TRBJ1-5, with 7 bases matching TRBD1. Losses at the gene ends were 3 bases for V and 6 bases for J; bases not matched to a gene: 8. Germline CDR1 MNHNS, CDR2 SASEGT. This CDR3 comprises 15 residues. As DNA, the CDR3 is TGTGCCAGCAGTGACTACAGGGGATACGGTCAGCCCCAGCATTTT. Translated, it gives CASSDYRGYGQPQHF.

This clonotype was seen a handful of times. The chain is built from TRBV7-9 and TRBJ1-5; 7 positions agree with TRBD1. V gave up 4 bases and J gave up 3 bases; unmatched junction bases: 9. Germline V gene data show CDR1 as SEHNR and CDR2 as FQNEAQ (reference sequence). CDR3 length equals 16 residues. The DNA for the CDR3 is TGTGCCAGCAGCTCCATGACAGGGACCGACAATCAGCCCCAGCATTTT. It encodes CASSSMTGTDNQPQHF.

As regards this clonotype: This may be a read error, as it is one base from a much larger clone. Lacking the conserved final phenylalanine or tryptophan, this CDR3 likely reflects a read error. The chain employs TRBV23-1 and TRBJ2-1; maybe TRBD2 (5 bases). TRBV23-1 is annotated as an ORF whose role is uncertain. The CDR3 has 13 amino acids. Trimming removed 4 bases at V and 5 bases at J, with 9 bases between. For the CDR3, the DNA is TGCGCCAGCAGTCGGCCCGGGGACAATGAGCAGTTCTTA. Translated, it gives CASSRPGDNEQFL.

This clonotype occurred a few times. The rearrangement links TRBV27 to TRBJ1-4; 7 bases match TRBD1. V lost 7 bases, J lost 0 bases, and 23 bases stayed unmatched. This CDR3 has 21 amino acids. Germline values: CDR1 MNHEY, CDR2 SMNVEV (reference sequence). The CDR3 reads CASTPSPGTVLYRATNEKLFF. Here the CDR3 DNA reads TGTGCCAGCACCCCTTCCCCCGGGACAGTACTTTATAGGGCAACTAATGAAAAACTGTTTTTT.

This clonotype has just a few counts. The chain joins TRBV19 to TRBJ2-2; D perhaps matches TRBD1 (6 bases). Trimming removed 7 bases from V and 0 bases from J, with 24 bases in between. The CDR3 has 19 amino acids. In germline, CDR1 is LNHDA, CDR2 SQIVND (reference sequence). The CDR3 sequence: CASIPALDSTVPNTGELFF. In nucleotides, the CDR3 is TGTGCCAGTATCCCCGCCCTGGACAGCACAGTCCCGAACACCGGGGAGCTGTTTTTT.

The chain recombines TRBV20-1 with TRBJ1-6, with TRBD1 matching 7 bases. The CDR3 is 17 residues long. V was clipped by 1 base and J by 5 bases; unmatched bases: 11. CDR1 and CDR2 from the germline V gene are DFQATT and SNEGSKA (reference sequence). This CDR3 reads CSARASGGGKNNSPLHF. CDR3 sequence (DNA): TGCAGTGCTAGAGCGTCAGGGGGAGGGAAGAATAATTCACCCCTCCACTTT.